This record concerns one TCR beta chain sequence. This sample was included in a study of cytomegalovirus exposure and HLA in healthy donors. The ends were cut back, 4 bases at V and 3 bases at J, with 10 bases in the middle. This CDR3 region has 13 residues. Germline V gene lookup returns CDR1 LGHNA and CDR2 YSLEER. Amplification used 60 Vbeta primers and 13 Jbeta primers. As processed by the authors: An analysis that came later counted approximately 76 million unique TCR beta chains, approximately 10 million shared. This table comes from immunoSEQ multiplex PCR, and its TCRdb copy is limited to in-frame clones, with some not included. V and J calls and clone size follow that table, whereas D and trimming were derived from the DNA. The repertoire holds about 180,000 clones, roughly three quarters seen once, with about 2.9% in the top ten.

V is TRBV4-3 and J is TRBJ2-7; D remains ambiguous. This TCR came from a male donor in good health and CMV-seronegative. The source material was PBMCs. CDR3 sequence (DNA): TGCGCCAGCAGCCCGACGCCGGGCTACGAGCAGTACTTC. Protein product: CASSPTPGYEQYF.